The 28 T cell receptor beta chains listed next were all sequenced from one sample in a study of blood T cell repertoires in COVID-19. Sequencing used immunoSEQ multiplex PCR; TCRdb keeps in-frame clones, though not all of them. The sample carries 250,000 to 300,000 clones, 70% to 90% recorded once. Sequencing input: peripheral blood. The receptors stem from a woman aged 25 to 39 with active or convalescent COVID-19.

This chain connects TRBV6-5 to TRBJ2-5; 13 bases fit TRBD2. The CDR3 sequence is 13 residues long. Trimming cost V 7 bases and J 6 bases; bases outside gene matches: 2. CDR1 MNHEY and CDR2 SVGAGI come from the germline V gene. The CDR3 nucleotides are TGTGCCAGCAAACTAGCGGGGGGGCAGACCCAGTACTTC. This encodes CASKLAGGQTQYF.

The chain is built from TRBV4-3 and TRBJ1-2, with no clear D. This CDR3 spans 15 amino acids. The V gene lost 0 bases and the J gene lost 5 bases, with 13 bases spanning the gap. CDR1 and CDR2 (germline): LGHNA, YSLEER. The CDR3 sequence: CASSQDPAGPYGYTF. The CDR3, as DNA: TGCGCCAGCAGCCAAGATCCGGCGGGCCCTTATGGCTACACCTTC.

The chain couples TRBV7-8 to TRBJ1-5, with a weak D call TRBD1 (6 bases). Germline lookup yields CDR1 SGHVS and CDR2 FQNEAQ. There are 16 residues in the CDR3. V lost 2 bases and J lost 4, with 15 bases in between. CDR3 DNA: TGTGCCAGCAGCTTATTAGGAGACAGGCGAAATCAGCCCCAGCATTTT. Translating it yields CASSLLGDRRNQPQHF.

The chain recombines TRBV6-5 with TRBJ2-2; TRBD2 agrees at 10 bases. V shed 6 bases and J 13 bases; nucleotides not matched to a gene: 8. Germline V lookup: CDR1 MNHEY, CDR2 SVGAGI. This CDR3 region has 13 residues. The CDR3 DNA follows: TGTGCCAGCAGACTTAGCGGGGGGCCTTGGCTGTTTTTT. Translation: CASRLSGGPWLFF.

The gene calls are TRBV2 and TRBJ1-2; a weak D match, TRBD1 (6 bases). The V and J ends lost 4 bases and 6 bases respectively, with 9 bases between them. This CDR3 contains 12 residues. Per germline, CDR1 SNHLY and CDR2 FYNNEI. The CDR3 loop reads CASSVAGDGYTF. CDR3 bases: TGTGCCAGCAGTGTGGCAGGGGATGGCTACACCTTC.

V gene TRBV7-3 combines with J gene TRBJ2-1; D remains ambiguous. The CDR3 is made up of 13 amino acids. Germline-derived CDR1 and CDR2 are SGHTA and FQGTGA. Trimming took off 5 bases at V and 5 bases at J, with 10 bases between the two ends. The CDR3 nucleotides are TGTGCCAGCAGCCTAAGTCTAAACAATGAGCAGTTCTTC. Its translation: CASSLSLNNEQFF.

This clone was seen a handful of times. The chain combines TRBV18 with TRBJ1-2, with a weak D call TRBD1 (5 bases). The CDR3 extends over 14 amino acids. The V gene's germline CDR1 is KGHSH and CDR2 LQKENI. The germline V and J ends were trimmed by 3 bases and 11 bases, with 19 bases remaining between them. CDR3 nucleotides: TGTGCCAGCTCACCGGAGGGCCAGGGTACTCGTTACACCTTC. Translated: CASSPEGQGTRYTF.

J is TRBJ2-3 and V is TRBV18; weak D call: TRBD1 (6 bases). This CDR3 contains 13 residues. V dropped 4 bases and J dropped 5 bases, with 10 bases sitting between them. Germline CDR1 is KGHSH and CDR2 is LQKENI. The CDR3 loop is CASSHDRIDTQYF. The CDR3 nucleotides read TGTGCCAGCTCACACGACAGGATAGATACGCAGTATTTT.

To note about this clone: Within the sample, other DNA sequences also encode this same CDR3. This chain connects TRBV4-2 to TRBJ2-5; 8 bases match TRBD1. Losses at the gene ends were 2 bases for V and 5 bases for J; bases not matched to a gene: 1. The CDR3 is made up of 13 amino acids. Germline CDR1 is LGHNA and CDR2 is YNFKEQ. In DNA form, the CDR3 reads TGTGCCAGCAGCCAACAGGGGGCGGAGACCCAGTACTTC. It encodes CASSQQGAETQYF.

The CDR3 DNA reads as TGTGCCAGCAGCCCCCGAGGTTGGGGACTCTACAATGAGCAGTTCTTC. Protein product: CASSPRGWGLYNEQFF. The chain has TRBV7-9 and TRBJ2-1; a possible D gene is TRBD2 (6 bases). This CDR3 region has 16 residues. The V gene lost 5 bases and the J gene lost 3 bases, with 17 bases spanning the gap. The germline gives CDR1 SEHNR, CDR2 FQNEAQ (reference sequence).

This chain links TRBV27 with TRBJ2-1, with 9 bases identical to TRBD2. The CDR3 runs to 13 residues. Germline-derived CDR1 and CDR2 are MNHEY and SMNVEV (reference sequence). The V segment lost 6 bases and the J segment 6 bases; nucleotides outside the gene matches: 3. The CDR3 spells CASSSSGSNEQFF. The CDR3 DNA is TGTGCCAGCAGCAGTAGCGGGAGCAATGAGCAGTTCTTC.

The chain uses TRBV11-2 and TRBJ2-7; D gene ambiguous. The CDR3 has 14 residues. CDR1 and CDR2 (germline): SGHAT, FQNNGV. The V end was cut by 5 bases, the J end by 3 bases, with 14 bases between. In DNA form, the CDR3 reads TGTGCCAGCAGCCCGGGTGCCGCCCGCTACGAGCAGTACTTC. It codes for CASSPGAARYEQYF.

This clone was seen more than once but under ten times. This chain uses TRBV27 with TRBJ1-2, with 7 nucleotides matching TRBD1. The V segment lost 7 bases and the J segment 1 base; nucleotides outside the gene matches: 15. Germline CDR1 MNHEY, CDR2 SMNVEV (reference sequence). This CDR3 has 17 residues. The CDR3 sequence is CASTLSGTEHSNYGYTF. CDR3 nucleotide sequence: TGTGCCAGCACCCTATCCGGGACAGAACATAGTAACTATGGCTACACCTTC.

The CDR3 DNA is TGTGCCAGCGCGGAAGCCACATGGGGCAATCAGCCCCAGCATTTT. Its protein product is CASAEATWGNQPQHF. The V gene is TRBV6-5, the J gene TRBJ1-5, with no clear D. CDR1 and CDR2 from the germline V gene are MNHEY and SVGAGI. V was cut by 8 bases and J by 2 bases, with 16 bases left in between. CDR3 length equals 15 residues.

The chain is built from TRBV4-3 and TRBJ1-2; possibly TRBD1 for D (6 bases). The CDR3 contains 15 residues. Trimming removed 4 bases from V and 0 bases from J, with 12 bases in between. Per the germline V gene, CDR1 is LGHNA and CDR2 is YSLEER. DNA of the CDR3: TGCGCCAGCAGCCCCGGGGGGCCAGCTAACTATGGCTACACCTTC. As protein: CASSPGGPANYGYTF.

This chain's CDR3 is CAIRTGISYNEQFF. For the CDR3, the DNA is TGTGCCATTAGGACAGGGATCTCCTACAATGAGCAGTTCTTC. The J gene is TRBJ2-1, the V gene TRBV6-5; the match to TRBD1 covers 8 bases. Trimming cost V 10 bases and J 0 bases; bases outside gene matches: 5. CDR3 length equals 14 residues. The V gene's germline CDR1 is MNHEY and CDR2 SVGAGI.

V is TRBV5-4 and J is TRBJ2-5; weak D call: TRBD2 (5 bases). CDR3 length: 14 residues. V lost 4 bases and J lost 5, with 15 bases in between. CDR1 and CDR2 (germline): SGHNT, YYREEE (reference sequence). For the CDR3, the DNA is TGTGCCAGCAGCCGAACTAGTGGTCACGAGACCCAGTACTTC. Amino acid sequence: CASSRTSGHETQYF. The full variable domain, rest sourced from reference TRBV5-4 and TRBJ2-5, is ETGVTQSPTHLIKTRGQQVTLRCSSQSGHNTVSWYQQALGQGPQFIFQYYREEENGRGNFPPRFSGLQFPNYSSELNVNALELDDSALYLCASSRTSGHETQYFGPGTRLLVL.

Turning to this clone: Compared with germline, one end of the junction differs, possibly owing to a read error. The V call is TRBV3-1 (or the pseudogene TRBV3-2), the J call TRBJ2-7; TRBD1 is a possible D gene (6 bases). CDR1 is LGHDT and CDR2 is YNNKEL in the germline V gene (reference sequence). This CDR3 is 9 amino acids long. CDR3 nucleotide sequence: TGTGCCAGCAGCCGAAGACAGGACTTC. Translation: CASSRRQDF.

V and J are TRBV14 and TRBJ2-3; D perhaps matches TRBD1 (6 bases). Trimming took 1 base from V and 4 from J, leaving 12 bases between them. In germline, CDR1 is SGHDN, CDR2 FVKESK. The CDR3 length is 15 residues. This chain's CDR3 is CASSQANRAADTQYF. The CDR3 DNA is TGTGCCAGCAGCCAAGCGAACAGGGCTGCAGATACGCAGTATTTT. The variable domain in full, completed from reference TRBV14 and TRBJ2-3, reads EAGVTQFPSHSVIEKGQTVTLRCDPISGHDNLYWYRRVMGKEIKFLLHFVKESKQDESGMPNNRFLAERTGGTYSTLKVQPAELEDSGVYFCASSQANRAADTQYFGPGTRLTVL.

The chain employs TRBV7-2 and TRBJ1-1; possibly TRBD1 for D (5 bases). V lost 4 bases, J lost 4 bases, and 16 bases lay in between. Germline values: CDR1 SGHTA, CDR2 FQGNSA. The CDR3 has 15 residues. The CDR3 spells CASSWEGIASTEAFF. The CDR3 DNA follows: TGTGCCAGCAGCTGGGAGGGGATTGCGAGCACTGAAGCTTTCTTT.

The CDR3 region has the DNA TGTGCCATCTCTCGCGGGGGGAACCTCCAAGAGACCCAGTACTTC. Its protein product is CAISRGGNLQETQYF. The chain combines TRBV10-3 with TRBJ2-5; 8 bases fit TRBD2. The V gene end was trimmed by 8 bases and the J gene end by 1 base; junction bases not matched to a gene: 9. The CDR3 loop spans 15 amino acids. Germline V CDR1 and CDR2: ENHRY, SYGVKD.

V gene TRBV7-9 combines with J gene TRBJ1-1; D gene unclear. Trimming left V 3 bases short and J 7 bases short, with 9 bases between. CDR3 length: 12 residues. Germline V gene sequence: CDR1 SEHNR, CDR2 FQNEAQ (reference sequence). The CDR3 sequence is CASSLTGDEAFF. CDR3 coding DNA: TGTGCCAGCAGCTTGACCGGAGATGAAGCTTTCTTT.

In its sample, this clone was seen once. The chain recombines TRBV9 with TRBJ2-1; D call uncertain. V was clipped by 0 bases and J by 5 bases, with 6 bases between them. Germline V lookup: CDR1 SGDLS, CDR2 YYNGEE. The CDR3 contains 13 residues. The CDR3 DNA sequence: TGTGCCAGCAGCGTAGCTATGAACAATGAGCAGTTCTTC. Protein product: CASSVAMNNEQFF.

CDR3 in DNA: TGTGCCAGCAGCGCAGGGGGCGCTACCTACGAGCAGTACTTC. Its translation is CASSAGGATYEQYF. The chain joins TRBV9 to TRBJ2-7; 8 nucleotides agree with TRBD1. The CDR3 is 14 amino acids. The trim removed 3 bases at V and 2 bases at J, leaving 4 bases unmatched. Per the germline V gene, CDR1 is SGDLS and CDR2 is YYNGEE.

This clone is a singleton in its sample. V usage is TRBV7-2 and J usage is TRBJ2-2; D may be TRBD1 (5 bases). Per germline, CDR1 SGHTA and CDR2 FQGNSA. The CDR3 extends over 16 amino acids. V shed 3 bases and J shed 2 bases, with 13 bases lying between them. The CDR3 protein is CASSFFGTGNTGELFF. The CDR3 DNA is TGTGCCAGCAGCTTTTTCGGAACAGGAAACACCGGGGAGCTGTTTTTT. Full variable domain (rest looked up from reference TRBV7-2 and TRBJ2-2): GAGVSQSPSNKVTEKGKDVELRCDPISGHTALYWYRQSLGQGLEFLIYFQGNSAPDKSGLPSDRFSAERTGGSVSTLTIQRTQQEDSAVYLCASSFFGTGNTGELFFGEGSRLTVL.

The chain links TRBV5-6 to TRBJ2-7; 8 bases map to TRBD2. CDR1 and CDR2 from the germline V gene are SGHDT and YYEEEE. After removal of 4 bases from V and 4 bases from J, the junction contained 7 bases not matched to a gene. This CDR3 region has 14 residues. The chain's CDR3 is CASSPGLDGYEQYF. CDR3 nucleotide sequence: TGTGCCAGCAGCCCGGGACTAGACGGATACGAGCAGTACTTC. Looking up the rest from reference TRBV5-6 and TRBJ2-7 gives the full variable domain: DAGVTQSPTHLIKTRGQQVTLRCSPKSGHDTVSWYQQALGQGPQFIFQYYEEEERQRGNFPDRFSGHQFPNYSSELNVNALLLGDSALYLCASSPGLDGYEQYFGPGTRLTVT.

This chain connects TRBV2 to TRBJ1-1; a possible D gene is TRBD1 (5 bases). V lost 3 bases and J 0 bases, leaving 11 bases between the germline ends. Looked up from germline, CDR1 is SNHLY and CDR2 is FYNNEI. This CDR3 spans 15 amino acids. CDR3 nucleotides: TGTGCCAGCAGTGAGGGGGGAACTTTGAACACTGAAGCTTTCTTT. Residues: CASSEGGTLNTEAFF.

V and J are TRBV7-2 and TRBJ2-5; the match to TRBD2 covers 11 bases. The junction had 2 bases not matched to a gene; V was cut back by 3 bases and J by 5 bases. The CDR3 totals 14 residues. Germline CDR1 reads SGHTA; CDR2 reads FQGNSA. CDR3: CASSFSGGEETQYF. The CDR3, as DNA: TGTGCCAGCAGCTTTAGCGGGGGGGAGGAGACCCAGTACTTC. Full variable domain (missing parts from reference TRBV7-2 and TRBJ2-5): GAGVSQSPSNKVTEKGKDVELRCDPISGHTALYWYRQSLGQGLEFLIYFQGNSAPDKSGLPSDRFSAERTGGSVSTLTIQRTQQEDSAVYLCASSFSGGEETQYFGPGTRLLVL.